The 4 T cell receptor beta chains given below trace back to one sample, sequenced in a study of blood T cell repertoires in COVID-19. Profiled with immunoSEQ multiplex PCR; TCRdb holds only in-frame clones, not every one. The table has about 250,000 clones, around 83% seen once; the top ten hold around 8.9%. The specimen sequenced was peripheral blood. These receptors all stem from a man of 80 years or more with acute or convalescent COVID-19.

The genes are TRBV7-9 and TRBJ1-6; D unresolved. The CDR3 is 12 amino acids. Germline CDR1 and CDR2: SEHNR and FQNEAQ (reference sequence). Deletions cut 3 bases from V and 5 bases from J, with 2 bases between. The CDR3 region is CASSFNNSPLHF. DNA for the CDR3: TGTGCCAGCAGCTTTAATAATTCACCCCTCCACTTT.

The genes are TRBV14 and TRBJ1-3; no clear D gene. The CDR3 is 15 amino acids. Trimming removed 0 bases at V and 1 base at J, with 7 bases between. Germline V gene data show CDR1 as SGHDN and CDR2 as FVKESK. The CDR3 loop is CASSQDWTSGNTIYF. In DNA form, the CDR3 reads TGTGCCAGCAGCCAAGATTGGACTTCTGGAAACACCATATATTTT.

This clone was observed a handful of times. The rearrangement links TRBV28 to TRBJ1-5; no clear D. The V end lost 2 bases, the J end lost 2 bases, and 10 bases lay between the germline ends. CDR1 is MDHEN, CDR2 SYDVKM, per germline. The CDR3 loop spans 15 amino acids. The CDR3 coding sequence is TGTGCCAGCAGTTTAGATTCCGGAGGCAATCAGCCCCAGCATTTT. Its protein is CASSLDSGGNQPQHF.

This clone was seen once. The chain joins TRBV7-9 to TRBJ2-1, with 10 bases matching TRBD1. Germline V lookup: CDR1 SEHNR, CDR2 FQNEAQ (reference sequence). V shed 3 bases and J 1 base; nucleotides not matched to a gene: 6. This CDR3 has 17 residues. This chain's CDR3 is CASSFDRGRGSYNEQFF. The CDR3 nucleotides read TGTGCCAGCAGCTTCGACAGGGGGCGCGGGTCCTACAATGAGCAGTTCTTC.